The 26 T cell receptor beta chains given below trace back to one sample, sequenced in a study of CD8+ T cells in alopecia areata. RNA extraction was followed by reverse transcription into cDNA, which acted as the sequencing template. Using immunoSEQ multiplex PCR, the repertoire was profiled, and TCRdb retains in-frame clones only, with some absent. The repertoire holds under 150,000 clones, 62% seen once, with approximately 34% in the top ten. The sample taken for sequencing was CD8+ T cells sorted from blood. The receptors derive from a human donor in good health.

The gene calls are TRBV11-2 and TRBJ1-3; no firm D call. Trimming removed 2 bases from V and 4 bases from J, with 6 bases in between. The CDR3 loop spans 13 amino acids. Germline V CDR1 and CDR2: SGHAT, FQNNGV. The CDR3 nucleotides read TGTGCCAGCAGCTTATTTACCGGAAACACCATATATTTT. Its protein is CASSLFTGNTIYF.

The chain has TRBV14 and TRBJ2-7; D not certain. From germline, CDR1 is SGHDN and CDR2 FVKESK. V dropped 0 bases and J dropped 1 base, with 7 bases sitting between them. The CDR3 has 14 residues. The CDR3 DNA reads as TGTGCCAGCAGCCAAGAATGGTCTTCCTACGAGCAGTACTTC. Amino acid sequence: CASSQEWSSYEQYF. The full variable domain, its missing parts supplied by reference TRBV14 and TRBJ2-7, is EAGVTQFPSHSVIEKGQTVTLRCDPISGHDNLYWYRRVMGKEIKFLLHFVKESKQDESGMPNNRFLAERTGGTYSTLKVQPAELEDSGVYFCASSQEWSSYEQYFGPGTRLTVT.

The gene calls are TRBV7-9 and TRBJ2-1; 9 bases are a match to TRBD1. V was pared by 4 bases and J by 6 bases, with 4 bases of the junction left unmatched. Germline CDR1 and CDR2: SEHNR and FQNEAQ (reference sequence). The CDR3 sequence is 14 residues long. The CDR3 sequence: CASSSPDRGNEQFF. The CDR3 region has the DNA TGTGCCAGCAGCTCCCCGGACAGGGGCAATGAGCAGTTCTTC.

The chain employs TRBV11-2 and TRBJ1-2; D perhaps matches TRBD1 (5 bases). Germline values: CDR1 SGHAT, CDR2 FQNNGV. V lost 2 bases, J lost 8 bases, and 15 bases lay in between. CDR3 size: 14 residues. CDR3 sequence (DNA): TGTGCCAGCAGCTTATACATGGGAGGGGACGGCTACACCTTC. It codes for CASSLYMGGDGYTF.

This chain connects TRBV29-1 to TRBJ2-6, with a weak D call TRBD2 (5 bases). The V and J ends lost 0 bases and 2 bases respectively, with 11 bases between them. Germline CDR1 reads SQVTM; CDR2 reads ANQGSEA. The CDR3 covers 16 residues. CDR3: CSVEDYSEAGANVLTF. In DNA form, the CDR3 reads TGCAGCGTTGAAGATTATTCGGAGGCTGGGGCCAACGTCCTGACTTTC.

In this sample, this clone turned up a few times. The gene calls are TRBV2 and TRBJ2-7; TRBD1 is a possible D gene (5 bases). Germline CDR1 is SNHLY and CDR2 is FYNNEI. The CDR3 length is 13 residues. Trimming pared 4 bases from V and 0 bases from J, leaving 7 bases between. The CDR3 region is CASSAGFSYEQYF. The CDR3, as DNA: TGTGCCAGCAGTGCAGGGTTCTCCTACGAGCAGTACTTC.

This chain connects TRBV19 to TRBJ2-7; D call uncertain. The CDR3 totals 13 residues. Germline V CDR1 and CDR2: LNHDA, SQIVND (reference sequence). V lost 5 bases and J 3 bases, leaving 11 bases between the germline ends. The CDR3 region has the DNA TGTGCCAGTAGTTCATCTTACGGCTACGAGCAGTACTTC. Encoded protein: CASSSSYGYEQYF.

The CDR3 loop reads CAWSGGYTEAFF. DNA for the CDR3: TGTGCCTGGAGTGGGGGGTACACTGAAGCTTTCTTT. The chain employs TRBV30 and TRBJ1-1; tentatively, D is TRBD1 (5 bases). The germline V and J ends were trimmed by 1 base and 3 bases, with 6 bases remaining between them. The CDR3 contains 12 residues. Germline CDR1 reads GTSNPN; CDR2 reads SVGIG (reference sequence). Supplemented by reference TRBV30 and TRBJ1-1, the full variable domain reads SQTIHQWPATLVQPVGSPLSLECTVEGTSNPNLYWYRQAAGRGLQLLFYSVGIGQISSEVPQNLSASRPQDRQFILSSKKLLLSDSGFYLCAWSGGYTEAFFGQGTRLTVV.

The chain has TRBV6-5 and TRBJ2-1; D is ambiguous. The V end was cut by 8 bases, the J end by 7 bases, with 18 bases between. Germline CDR1 is MNHEY and CDR2 is SVGAGI. The CDR3 totals 14 residues. CDR3 nucleotides: TGTGCCAGCGGCTCGGACCCGAGGTTGAATGAGCAGTTCTTC. Translating it yields CASGSDPRLNEQFF.

The chain carries TRBV7-6 and TRBJ2-1, with a tentative D call TRBD2 (5 bases). Germline CDR1 reads SGHVS; CDR2 reads FNYEAQ. The CDR3 is 12 residues long. Trimming took off 6 bases at V and 10 bases at J, with 13 bases between the two ends. The DNA for the CDR3 is TGTGCCAGCAGTTCGGACTCGGAGGAGCAGTTCTTC. Encoded protein: CASSSDSEEQFF.

This clone occurred a few times. This chain links TRBV4-1 with TRBJ1-1, with D unresolved. The germline V and J ends were trimmed by 3 bases and 4 bases, with 9 bases remaining between them. This CDR3 spans 13 amino acids. Germline V CDR1 and CDR2: MGHRA, YSYEKL. CDR3 sequence: CASSQGKGTEAFF. The CDR3 coding sequence is TGCGCCAGCAGCCAGGGCAAGGGCACTGAAGCTTTCTTT.

The J gene is TRBJ2-7, the V gene TRBV5-4; D gene uncertain. V was pared by 0 bases and J by 2 bases, with 12 bases between. Germline CDR1 and CDR2: SGHNT and YYREEE (reference sequence). The CDR3 spans 15 residues. CDR3 nucleotide sequence: TGTGCCAGCAGCTTGGAAGGCGGAGCCCCCTACGAGCAGTACTTC. Residues: CASSLEGGAPYEQYF.

This chain links TRBV7-8 with TRBJ1-2; no clear D. Trimming shortened V by 5 bases and J by 0 bases, and 7 bases separated the two germline ends. The CDR3 loop spans 13 amino acids. Germline V CDR1 and CDR2: SGHVS, FQNEAQ. The chain's CDR3 is CASSLASNYGYTF. DNA of the CDR3: TGTGCCAGCAGCCTGGCCTCTAACTATGGCTACACCTTC.

This rearrangement joins TRBV28 to TRBJ2-7, with 7 bases identical to TRBD1. The germline V gene has CDR1 MDHEN and CDR2 SYDVKM. The junction had 11 bases not matched to a gene; V was cut back by 5 bases and J by 4 bases. The CDR3 is 15 amino acids. The CDR3 loop reads CASSRPGGSRYEQYF. CDR3 sequence (DNA): TGTGCCAGCAGTCGACCAGGGGGATCTCGTTACGAGCAGTACTTC. Full variable domain (remainder filled in from reference TRBV28 and TRBJ2-7): DVKVTQSSRYLVKRTGEKVFLECVQDMDHENMFWYRQDPGLGLRLIYFSYDVKMKEKGDIPEGYSVSREKKERFSLILESASTNQTSMYLCASSRPGGSRYEQYFGPGTRLTVT.

This chain uses TRBV7-8 with TRBJ2-2, with D hard to call. The germline V and J ends were trimmed by 8 bases and 4 bases, with 2 bases remaining between them. Germline-derived CDR1 and CDR2 are SGHVS and FQNEAQ. The CDR3 length is 10 residues. The CDR3 DNA follows: TGTGCCAGCTTCACCGGGGAGCTGTTTTTT. Amino acids: CASFTGELFF.

The chain carries TRBV30 and TRBJ1-2; D ambiguous. Trimming took off 3 bases at V and 4 bases at J, with 9 bases between the two ends. The CDR3 is made up of 12 amino acids. CDR1 is GTSNPN and CDR2 is SVGIG in the germline V gene (reference sequence). CDR3 protein: CAWRSGIYGYTF. The CDR3 DNA reads TGTGCCTGGAGGTCGGGGATCTATGGCTACACCTTC.

The chain is built from TRBV5-1 and TRBJ1-4, with 7 positions matching TRBD1. The CDR3 contains 15 residues. J gave up 2 bases and V 3 bases, and 4 bases lay outside the gene matches. Germline lookup yields CDR1 SGHRS and CDR2 YFSETQ. CDR3 sequence: CASSSDRETNEKLFF. The CDR3 bases are TGCGCCAGCAGCTCCGACAGGGAGACTAATGAAAAACTGTTTTTT.

The chain combines TRBV29-1 with TRBJ2-7, with TRBD2 matching over 7 bases. Germline assignment: CDR1 SQVTM and CDR2 ANQGSEA. CDR3 size: 14 residues. The V segment lost 6 bases and the J segment 0 bases; nucleotides outside the gene matches: 8. This CDR3 reads CSVWGEGHSYEQYF. The CDR3 nucleotides read TGCAGCGTCTGGGGGGAGGGCCACTCCTACGAGCAGTACTTC.

The V and J genes are TRBV30 and TRBJ1-1; D is ambiguous. Germline V lookup: CDR1 GTSNPN, CDR2 SVGIG (reference sequence). The germline V and J ends were trimmed by 1 base and 2 bases, with 5 bases remaining between them. The CDR3 is 12 residues long. CDR3 residues: CAWSEGNTEAFF. For the CDR3, the DNA is TGTGCCTGGAGTGAAGGAAACACTGAAGCTTTCTTT.

V and J are TRBV29-1 and TRBJ1-3; 8 nucleotides match TRBD1. V shed 1 base and J 4 bases; nucleotides not matched to a gene: 9. The CDR3 extends over 16 amino acids. In germline, CDR1 is SQVTM, CDR2 ANQGSEA. In nucleotides, the CDR3 is TGCAGCGTTGAAGGAGCCCCGACAGGGGAAGGAAACACCATATATTTT. Residues: CSVEGAPTGEGNTIYF. The whole variable domain, remainder taken from reference TRBV29-1 and TRBJ1-3, is SAVISQKPSRDICQRGTSLTIQCQVDSQVTMMFWYRQQPGQSLTLIATANQGSEATYESGFVIDKFPISRPNLTFSTLTVSNMSPEDSSIYLCSVEGAPTGEGNTIYFGEGSWLTVV.

This clone was detected only a few times. CDR3 in amino acids: CASRLPGLVETQYF. As DNA, the CDR3 is TGTGCCAGCAGGTTGCCCGGACTAGTAGAGACCCAGTACTTC. The chain couples TRBV11-2 to TRBJ2-5; 7 bases map to TRBD2. V lost 6 bases, J lost 4 bases, and 8 bases stayed unmatched. CDR1 and CDR2 from the germline V gene are SGHAT and FQNNGV. CDR3 length: 14 residues.

The chain carries TRBV29-1 and TRBJ1-2; the D is unclear. The germline gives CDR1 SQVTM, CDR2 ANQGSEA. This CDR3 region has 14 residues. V was clipped by 0 bases and J by 5 bases, with 13 bases between them. CDR3 loop: CSVEDVGNLYGYTF. The CDR3 region has the DNA TGCAGCGTTGAAGACGTAGGGAATCTTTATGGCTACACCTTC.

The rearrangement joins TRBV13 to TRBJ2-3; perhaps D is TRBD1 or TRBD2 (5 bases each). The CDR3 consists of 15 residues. V lost 2 bases and J lost 2, with 11 bases in between. CDR1 is PRHDT, CDR2 FYEKMQ, per germline (reference sequence). The DNA for the CDR3 is TGTGCCAGCAGCTTACTGGGGGTCCCCACAGATACGCAGTATTTT. It encodes CASSLLGVPTDTQYF.

The chain is built from TRBV5-1 and TRBJ2-5; no reliable D call. CDR1 and CDR2 from the germline V gene are SGHRS and YFSETQ. V shed 6 bases and J shed 2 bases, with 17 bases lying between them. The CDR3 is made up of 15 amino acids. CDR3 amino acids: CASNADVGPQETQYF. The CDR3 nucleotides are TGCGCCAGCAACGCGGACGTAGGACCACAAGAGACCCAGTACTTC.

This clone was picked up one time. V usage is TRBV15 and J usage is TRBJ1-2; tentative D call: TRBD1 (6 bases). The CDR3 is made up of 15 amino acids. V was pared by 0 bases and J by 6 bases, with 14 bases between. CDR1 is LNHNV and CDR2 is YYDKDF in the germline V gene (reference sequence). In nucleotides, the CDR3 is TGTGCCACCAGCAGAGATGGGCAGGGGCGTGATGGCTACACCTTC. The encoded protein is CATSRDGQGRDGYTF.

In its sample, this clone was seen a few times. The gene calls are TRBV29-1 and TRBJ1-5; unclear D gene. CDR3 length: 13 residues. Germline V gene data show CDR1 as SQVTM and CDR2 as ANQGSEA. V gave up 0 bases and J gave up 6 bases, with 9 bases separating them. The DNA for the CDR3 is TGCAGCGTTGAAGAGGTCTTGGGTCAGCCCCAGCATTTT. Encoded protein: CSVEEVLGQPQHF.